The 25 T cell receptor beta chains below come from one sample, sequenced in a study of blood T cell repertoires in COVID-19. Sequenced by immunoSEQ multiplex PCR; TCRdb stores in-frame clones only, minus some. The sample records 210,000 or so clones, around 85% being singletons. The material sequenced was peripheral blood. The receptors stem from a man aged 50 to 60 with COVID-19, enrolled during active disease.

The V gene is TRBV5-4, the J gene TRBJ2-5; possibly TRBD2 for D (5 bases). The CDR3 spans 13 residues. The germline gives CDR1 SGHNT, CDR2 YYREEE (reference sequence). With 4 bases removed from V and 5 bases from J, the gap between germline ends came to 12 bases. The CDR3 reads CASSRGRAETQYF. The CDR3 bases are TGTGCCAGCAGCCGAGGGCGGGCGGAGACCCAGTACTTC.

The rearrangement links TRBV2 to TRBJ2-5; 8 positions match TRBD1. V lost 4 bases to trimming and J lost 4 bases; unmatched junction nucleotides: 17. The CDR3 loop spans 18 amino acids. The germline gives CDR1 SNHLY, CDR2 FYNNEI. CDR3 amino acids: CASSGESKGQGLGETQYF. Written as DNA, the CDR3 is TGTGCCAGCAGTGGGGAAAGTAAAGGACAGGGACTGGGAGAGACCCAGTACTTC.

CDR3 protein: CASSLTRRNTEAFF. The CDR3 bases are TGCGCCAGCAGCTTGACCCGGAGGAACACTGAAGCTTTCTTT. The V call is TRBV5-1, the J call TRBJ1-1; D is ambiguous. With 1 base removed from V and 1 base from J, the gap between germline ends came to 8 bases. In germline, CDR1 is SGHRS, CDR2 YFSETQ. CDR3 length equals 14 residues.

The chain uses TRBV29-1 and TRBJ1-4; D is unresolved. V lost 6 bases to trimming and J lost 8 bases, with 22 bases between them. The V gene's germline CDR1 is SQVTM and CDR2 ANQGSEA. This CDR3 is 15 amino acids long. This chain's CDR3 is CSVQGAGSGSEKLFF. The CDR3 DNA sequence: TGCAGCGTCCAAGGAGCGGGGAGTGGGTCGGAAAAACTGTTTTTT.

A note on this clone: Mismatch with germline at one junction end may stem from a read error. The genes are TRBV4-2 and TRBJ2-5; 8 positions agree with TRBD2. The germline gives CDR1 LGHNA, CDR2 YNFKEQ. The CDR3 consists of 14 residues. CDR3 bases: TGTGCCGGCAGCCACGGGGGGGGCGGAGAGACCCAGTACTTC. Its protein is CAGSHGGGGETQYF.

The chain carries TRBV29-1 and TRBJ1-1; 9 bases line up with TRBD1. This CDR3 region has 12 residues. Germline V lookup: CDR1 SQVTM, CDR2 ANQGSEA. J gave up 4 bases and V 7 bases, and 4 bases lay outside the gene matches. The CDR3 DNA sequence: TGCAGCGAGGGGACAGGGAGCACTGAAGCTTTCTTT. As protein: CSEGTGSTEAFF.

The rearrangement links TRBV10-3 to TRBJ2-7, with TRBD1 matching 11 bases. The germline V gene has CDR1 ENHRY and CDR2 SYGVKD. The CDR3 consists of 16 residues. V lost 6 bases, J lost 4 bases, and 11 bases stayed unmatched. The DNA for the CDR3 is TGTGCCATCAGCACGGCGGGGGACAGGGGGAGGTACGAGCAGTACTTC. Amino acid sequence: CAISTAGDRGRYEQYF.

This chain links TRBV5-5 with TRBJ1-1; D remains unclear. Germline assignment: CDR1 SGHKS and CDR2 YYEKEE (reference sequence). This CDR3 is built from 13 residues. The V gene lost 4 bases and the J gene lost 4 bases, with 11 bases spanning the gap. The CDR3 reads CASSPYYGTEAFF. The CDR3 DNA reads as TGTGCCAGCAGCCCTTACTACGGCACTGAAGCTTTCTTT.

The chain joins TRBV6-1 to TRBJ1-5; D possibly corresponds to TRBD1 (5 bases). V gave up 3 bases and J gave up 4 bases, with 16 bases separating them. Germline V CDR1 and CDR2: MNHNS, SASEGT. This CDR3 has 16 residues. CDR3 nucleotide sequence: TGTGCCAGCAGTGAGTCCGTGGGGGGGAGGAATCAGCCCCAGCATTTT. Translated: CASSESVGGRNQPQHF.

V gene TRBV18 combines with J gene TRBJ1-3; 10 bases fit TRBD1. V trimming: 3 bases; J trimming: 1 base; junction bases outside the gene matches: 3. The CDR3 contains 16 residues. The germline CDR1 and CDR2 sequences are KGHSH and LQKENI. The CDR3 is CASSPGQGLSGNTIYF. CDR3 DNA sequence: TGTGCCAGCTCACCGGGACAGGGGTTATCTGGAAACACCATATATTTT. The variable domain in full, completed from reference TRBV18 and TRBJ1-3, reads NAGVMQNPRHLVRRRGQEARLRCSPMKGHSHVYWYRQLPEEGLKFMVYLQKENIIDESGMPKERFSAEFPKEGPSILRIQQVVRGDSAAYFCASSPGQGLSGNTIYFGEGSWLTVV.

The chain is built from TRBV30 and TRBJ2-2; possibly TRBD2 for D (6 bases). Between the trimmed V and J ends, which lost 2 bases and 2 bases, there was a span of 12 bases. Germline assignment: CDR1 GTSNPN and CDR2 SVGIG (reference sequence). The CDR3 sequence is 15 residues long. The DNA for the CDR3 is TGTGCCTGGAGTCCGGGGGACGTCAACACCGGGGAGCTGTTTTTT. Amino acids: CAWSPGDVNTGELFF.

This clone was counted a few times. This chain joins TRBV11-2 and TRBJ1-1; unclear D gene. This CDR3 has 12 residues. The germline CDR1 and CDR2 sequences are SGHAT and FQNNGV. V dropped 2 bases and J dropped 7 bases, with 8 bases sitting between them. The DNA of the CDR3 is TGTGCCAGCAGCTTATCCGGGTTTGAAGCTTTCTTT. This translates into CASSLSGFEAFF.

This clone was detected a few times. The rearrangement uses TRBV25-1 and TRBJ1-3; D perhaps matches TRBD1 (5 bases). The CDR3 is 15 amino acids. CDR1 and CDR2 (germline): MGHDK, SYGVNS. Trimming stripped 2 bases from V and 4 bases from J, with 12 bases between. The CDR3 protein is CASSENPQGGNTIYF. In nucleotides, the CDR3 is TGTGCCAGCAGTGAAAACCCCCAGGGAGGAAACACCATATATTTT.

This clone has only a few counts. V is TRBV19 and J is TRBJ1-1; 7 bases agree with TRBD1. Germline V CDR1 and CDR2: LNHDA, SQIVND (reference sequence). This CDR3 has 14 amino acids. J gave up 4 bases and V 3 bases, and 5 bases lay outside the gene matches. The CDR3 DNA sequence: TGTGCCAGTAGTATGGACAGGTGGGGCACTGAAGCTTTCTTT. Amino acids: CASSMDRWGTEAFF.

The gene calls are TRBV28 and TRBJ1-2; 7 bases match TRBD1. The CDR3 covers 14 residues. With 10 bases clipped from V and 1 base from J, the junction kept 9 bases outside the gene matches. Germline V gene data show CDR1 as MDHEN and CDR2 as SYDVKM. The CDR3 region has the DNA TGTGCCATACCAAGGGACAGACTTAACTATGGCTACACCTTC. The encoded protein is CAIPRDRLNYGYTF.

The J gene is TRBJ2-1, the V gene TRBV5-4; TRBD2 matches 8 bases. The V and J ends lost 4 bases and 6 bases, in that order; junction bases with no gene match: 6. The germline V gene has CDR1 SGHNT and CDR2 YYREEE (reference sequence). The CDR3 has 14 amino acids. Written as DNA, the CDR3 is TGTGCCAGCAGCATCGGGGGGGCTTTCAATGAGCAGTTCTTC. Protein product: CASSIGGAFNEQFF.

This clone came up once. The CDR3 here is CASRNRDPSYNSPLHF. The CDR3 DNA sequence: TGTGCCAGCAGAAACAGGGACCCCTCCTATAATTCACCCCTCCACTTT. This rearrangement joins TRBV2 to TRBJ1-6; perhaps TRBD1 as D (6 bases). Germline values: CDR1 SNHLY, CDR2 FYNNEI. Trimming stripped 6 bases from V and 0 bases from J, with 12 bases between. The CDR3 has 16 amino acids.

The rearrangement links TRBV28 to TRBJ2-3, with TRBD2 matching over 11 bases. This CDR3 region has 18 residues. Germline V CDR1 and CDR2: MDHEN, SYDVKM. Germline trimming cut 7 bases from V and 2 bases from J; bases unmatched to any gene: 14. CDR3 protein: CASTKPLGTSGLTDTQYF. CDR3 nucleotides: TGTGCCAGCACCAAACCACTCGGGACTAGCGGACTCACAGATACGCAGTATTTT.

This clone showed up just a few times. This chain joins TRBV6-5 and TRBJ1-1; D is uncertain. The CDR3 consists of 14 residues. Germline V gives CDR1 MNHEY, CDR2 SVGAGI. V lost 6 bases and J lost 5, with 16 bases in between. Written as DNA, the CDR3 is TGTGCCAGCAGCCGCGGGTACTTTCAGACTGAAGCTTTCTTT. Protein product: CASSRGYFQTEAFF.

The V call is TRBV7-2, the J call TRBJ1-4; perhaps TRBD1 as D (6 bases). Trimming cost V 3 bases and J 7 bases, with 12 bases left between them. The length of the CDR3 is 14 residues. Germline V CDR1 and CDR2: SGHTA, FQGNSA. The CDR3 reads CASSLSGGREKLFF. CDR3 sequence (DNA): TGTGCCAGCAGCTTGTCGGGGGGCCGTGAAAAACTGTTTTTT.

V usage is TRBV25-1 and J usage is TRBJ2-7; the D gene is possibly TRBD1 (5 bases). V was shortened by 6 bases and J by 6 bases, with 12 bases between the two germline ends. CDR3 size: 12 residues. Germline V gives CDR1 MGHDK, CDR2 SYGVNS. This chain's CDR3 is CASRGNQGEQYF. In DNA, the CDR3 is TGTGCCAGCAGGGGGAACCAGGGCGAGCAGTACTTC.

The chain is built from TRBV29-1 and TRBJ2-2, with D maybe TRBD1 (5 bases). This CDR3 is 14 amino acids long. Germline V lookup: CDR1 SQVTM, CDR2 ANQGSEA. Trimming shortened V by 1 base and J by 7 bases, and 13 bases separated the two germline ends. CDR3: CSVEAGFLNGELFF. As DNA, the CDR3 is TGCAGCGTTGAAGCAGGGTTTCTCAACGGGGAGCTGTTTTTT.

The V and J genes are TRBV28 and TRBJ1-1, with D hard to call. Germline V gives CDR1 MDHEN, CDR2 SYDVKM. V gave up 6 bases and J gave up 4 bases, with 9 bases separating them. CDR3 length equals 12 residues. CDR3 protein: CASSDWSTEAFF. CDR3 sequence (DNA): TGTGCCAGCAGCGATTGGAGCACTGAAGCTTTCTTT.

The chain joins TRBV5-1 to TRBJ2-5; no clear D. V shed 2 bases and J shed 5 bases, with 7 bases lying between them. CDR1 is SGHRS, CDR2 YFSETQ, per germline. The CDR3 spans 12 residues. CDR3 in DNA: TGCGCCAGCAGCTTTATCGGGGAGACCCAGTACTTC. It is translated as CASSFIGETQYF.

The chain combines TRBV10-3 with TRBJ2-3, with TRBD2 identical over 13 bases. Per the germline V gene, CDR1 is ENHRY and CDR2 is SYGVKD. The length of the CDR3 is 17 residues. Germline trimming cut 2 bases from V and 6 bases from J; bases unmatched to any gene: 8. The DNA of the CDR3 is TGTGCCATCAGTGAGCCCGGGACTAGCGGGGTAGGGGATACGCAGTATTTT. Translated, it gives CAISEPGTSGVGDTQYF.